The rows below give T cell receptor beta chains drawn from one sample of a study of cytomegalovirus exposure and HLA in healthy donors. Assay: immunoSEQ multiplex PCR; the TCRdb copy retains only in-frame clones and omits some. The sample records some 250,000 clones, over 70% being singletons. Sequencing used PBMCs. The receptors shown here come from an older woman in good health and CMV-seropositive. CDR3s include the opening cysteine and the closing phenylalanine or tryptophan. The D gene is left open where the match is weak. Size is stated for part of the rows, as once, few or many counts, or as a class when the clone is expanded.

V	size	J	D	DNA	CDR3
TRBV25-1	.	TRBJ2-2	TRBD1	TGTGCCAGCAGTGTGGGACAGGGGAGGTACGGGGAGCTGTTTTTT	CASSVGQGRYGELFF
TRBV6-5	.	TRBJ2-2	.	TGTGCCAGCTCCGAGGGAATCCGGAACACCGGGGAGCTGTTTTTT	CASSEGIRNTGELFF
TRBV5-1	.	TRBJ2-5	.	TGCGCCAGCAGCGCCACAGCTAAAGAGACCCAGTACTTC	CASSATAKETQYF
TRBV2	few	TRBJ2-7	TRBD1	TGTGCCAGCAGTTCTACAGGGGGCGAGCAGTACTTC	CASSSTGGEQYF
TRBV27	.	TRBJ2-7	TRBD1	TGTGCCAGCAGTCTAAACACAGGGGGCTACGAGCAGTACTTC	CASSLNTGGYEQYF
TRBV28	.	TRBJ2-5	TRBD2	TGTGCCAGCAGGAGGACTAGCGGGAGGGGGGGAGAGACCCAGTACTTC	CASRRTSGRGGETQYF
TRBV7-7	.	TRBJ2-2	.	TGTGCCAGCAGCTTTAGCGGCCCAGGTCGAGCCGGGGAGCTGTTTTTT	CASSFSGPGRAGELFF
TRBV7-9	.	TRBJ1-2	TRBD1	TGTGCCAGCAGCACAGGACAGGGGGCGAACTATGGCTACACCTTC	CASSTGQGANYGYTF
TRBV6-1	.	TRBJ2-7	TRBD1	TGTGCCAGCACATCCGGGACAGAAGTTTACGAGCAGTACTTC	CASTSGTEVYEQYF
TRBV19	.	TRBJ1-5	.	TGTGCCAGTAGTATATACGGCAGGGTCGGTCAGCCCCAGCATTTT	CASSIYGRVGQPQHF
TRBV5-6	.	TRBJ2-7	.	TGTGCCAGCAGCCTAGTGAGCACTTCCTACGAGCAGTACTTC	CASSLVSTSYEQYF
TRBV5-1	once	TRBJ2-1	TRBD2	TGCGCCAGCAGTTACACTAGCGGGAACAATGAGCAGTTCTTC	CASSYTSGNNEQFF
TRBV6-5	.	TRBJ1-1	.	TGTGCCAGCAGCCCCTTTTTGAACACTGAAGCTTTCTTT	CASSPFLNTEAFF
TRBV7-9	.	TRBJ2-7	TRBD1	TGTGCCAGCAGCCACACAAACTCGGGACAGGGGGCAATCTACGAGCAGTACTTC	CASSHTNSGQGAIYEQYF
TRBV29-1	.	TRBJ2-1	.	TGCAGCGTTGGGGGCGGGGCCCACAATGAGCAGTTCTTC	CSVGGGAHNEQFF
TRBV2	.	TRBJ2-7	TRBD2	TGTGCCAGCAGTGGACTAGCGGGCCTCTACGAGCAGTACTTC	CASSGLAGLYEQYF
TRBV5-6	.	TRBJ2-7	.	TGTGCCAGCAGCTTACCCAGACAGCTTACCTACGAGCAGTACTTC	CASSLPRQLTYEQYF
TRBV6-6	once	TRBJ2-1	TRBD2	TGTGCCAGCAGTTACCGGCGGGAGGGGAATGAGCAGTTCTTC	CASSYRREGNEQFF
TRBV10-2	.	TRBJ2-3	TRBD2	TGCGCCAGCAGCGAGGGACTAGCGCCCACAGATACGCAGTATTTT	CASSEGLAPTDTQYF
TRBV29-1	.	TRBJ2-5	TRBD2	TGCAGCGTTGAACCCCCCGGGGGGAAACAAGAGACCCAGTACTTC	CSVEPPGGKQETQYF
TRBV6-5	.	TRBJ1-1	.	TGTGCCAGCAGGCCGCGGGGGAACACTGAAGCTTTCTTT	CASRPRGNTEAFF
TRBV5-4	.	TRBJ1-2	.	TGTGCCAGCAGCTCGACAGTCACCCTGAACTATGGCTACACCTTC	CASSSTVTLNYGYTF